A selection of T cell receptor beta chains follows, all from one sample in a study of T cell responses to AZD1222 COVID-19 vaccine. Using immunoSEQ multiplex PCR, the repertoire was profiled, and TCRdb retains in-frame clones only, with some absent. The sample includes some 130,000 clones, 88% seen only once; the top ten take about 8.3%. This sample comprised peripheral blood, obtained on day 0 of AZD1222 vaccination. The receptors stem from an adult in good health. Each CDR3 is given with its conserved first and last residue. The order of the fields is J gene, V gene, clone size, D gene, CDR3 DNA, CDR3 protein. A D gene is named only where the DNA matches it firmly. Not all rows give a size; the values are once, few, many and, for expanded clones, a class.

>TRBJ2-7|TRBV19|NA|TRBD1
TGTGCCAGTAGTATCCGGGTCAGGGGGATTTATAACGAGCAGTACTTC
CASSIRVRGIYNEQYF
>TRBJ1-3|TRBV28|NA|NA
TGTGCCAGCAGTGAGGCGGGCGCGGGCCCAGCTGGAAACACCATATATTTT
CASSEAGAGPAGNTIYF
>TRBJ2-2|TRBV19|NA|NA
TGTGCCAGTACCTCGCTTGGCGGGACCAGGAACACCGGGGAGCTGTTTTTT
CASTSLGGTRNTGELFF
>TRBJ1-1|TRBV6-6|NA|NA
TGTGCCAGCAGCCGAGGGGTCGAGAACACTGAAGCTTTCTTT
CASSRGVENTEAFF
>TRBJ2-1|TRBV7-9|NA|NA
TGTGCCAGCAGCCCGGATCGCAACTACAATGAGCAGTTCTTC
CASSPDRNYNEQFF
>TRBJ2-5|TRBV7-9|once|NA
TGTGCCAGCACCCTTCTGGGGGCGGGCGGAGAGACCCAGTACTTC
CASTLLGAGGETQYF
>TRBJ2-1|TRBV4-1|NA|NA
TGCGCCAGCAGCCAAGATCTCTGGGGTGAGCAGTTCTTC
CASSQDLWGEQFF
>TRBJ2-2|TRBV13|NA|NA
TGTGCCAGCGGGGGACTGGCCACCGGGGAGCTGTTTTTT
CASGGLATGELFF
>TRBJ2-3|TRBV9|NA|TRBD2
TGTGCCAGCAGCGATAGCGGGGCTGGCACAGATACGCAGTATTTT
CASSDSGAGTDTQYF
>TRBJ2-3|TRBV21-1|NA|NA
TGTGCCAGCAACCAAACGCGAGCGGCAGGAGGCACAGATACGCAGTATTTT
CASNQTRAAGGTDTQYF
>TRBJ1-1|TRBV6-1|NA|NA
TGTGCCAGCAGTGAATACGGGGATGGCACTGAAGCTTTCTTT
CASSEYGDGTEAFF
>TRBJ1-2|TRBV7-9|NA|NA
TGTGCCAGCAGCCTCAACGAGGGATCCTATGGCTACACCTTC
CASSLNEGSYGYTF
>TRBJ1-2|TRBV6-4|NA|TRBD1
TGTGCCAGCAGTGCGACCTTCGGGACAGGGGGGAGCTATGGCTACACCTTC
CASSATFGTGGSYGYTF
>TRBJ2-7|TRBV19|NA|NA
TGTGCCAGTAGTATTGTTACATCTACTTCCTACGAGCAGTACTTC
CASSIVTSTSYEQYF
>TRBJ2-2|TRBV6-5|NA|NA
TGTGCCAGTAGGGACGGTCTCGGGGAGCTGTTTTTT
CASRDGLGELFF
>TRBJ2-2|TRBV19|NA|NA
TGTGCCAGTAGTATATATGCAGGAAACACCGGGGAGCTGTTTTTT
CASSIYAGNTGELFF
>TRBJ2-7|TRBV5-1|once|NA
TGCGCCAGCAGCGTGACTGAATTCTCCTACGAGCAGTACTTC
CASSVTEFSYEQYF
>TRBJ2-7|TRBV7-2|NA|NA
TGTGCCAGCAGCTTATCCGGACAAACCTACGAGCAGTACTTC
CASSLSGQTYEQYF
>TRBJ2-5|TRBV7-2|NA|TRBD2
TGTGCCAGCAACTTAGCGGGGTTTAAAGAAGAGACCCAGTACTTC
CASNLAGFKEETQYF
>TRBJ1-4|TRBV4-3|NA|TRBD1
TGCGCCAGCAGCCATCCGCCGGGACAGGGGGCAACTAATGAAAAACTGTTTTTT
CASSHPPGQGATNEKLFF
>TRBJ1-6|TRBV5-1|few|NA
TGCGCCAGCAGCCCCGGTAGCCCTCAGATTACTAATTCACCCCTCCACTTT
CASSPGSPQITNSPLHF
>TRBJ1-5|TRBV20-1|NA|NA
TGCAGTGCTAGTGAAGGGGCAGGGCTTCAGCCCCAGCATTTT
CSASEGAGLQPQHF
>TRBJ2-2|TRBV11-2|NA|NA
TGTGCCAGCAGCTTAGATCGGTTAGCCGGGGAGCTGTTTTTT
CASSLDRLAGELFF
>TRBJ2-5|TRBV13|NA|NA
TGTGCCAGCAGCTTATCCCGAAGCTTGAAGACCCAGTACTTC
CASSLSRSLKTQYF
>TRBJ1-6|TRBV7-2|NA|TRBD1
TGTGCCAGCAGCGCCGACAGGGGGCGCGATTCACCCCTCCACTTT
CASSADRGRDSPLHF
>TRBJ1-1|TRBV7-8|NA|NA
TGTGCCAGCAGCTTAGAGACCCTGAACACTGAAGCTTTCTTT
CASSLETLNTEAFF
>TRBJ2-7|TRBV12-3/TRBV12-4|NA|NA
TGTGCCAGCAGTTTAATACAAAACTACGAGCAGTACTTC
CASSLIQNYEQYF
>TRBJ1-4|TRBV5-1|NA|NA
TGCGCCAGCAGCTTGGGGGTAGCAACTAATGAAAAACTGTTTTTT
CASSLGVATNEKLFF
>TRBJ2-2|TRBV5-1|NA|TRBD2
TGCGCCAGCAGCTTGGGTCTAGCGGCGAACACCGGGGAGCTGTTTTTT
CASSLGLAANTGELFF
>TRBJ2-2|TRBV10-1|NA|NA
TGCGCCAGCAGTGCCGCGAACACCGGGGAGCTGTTTTTT
CASSAANTGELFF
>TRBJ1-1|TRBV10-3|NA|NA
TGTGCCATCAGTGATCTAGGGGTCGGTGAAGCTTTCTTT
CAISDLGVGEAFF
>TRBJ1-6|TRBV2|NA|NA
TGTGCCAGCATTCCCGACAGGACCTATAATTCACCCCTCCACTTT
CASIPDRTYNSPLHF
>TRBJ2-5|TRBV5-1|NA|TRBD1
TGCGCCAGCAGCTTGGGGGGGACAGGGAAGGAGACCCAGTACTTC
CASSLGGTGKETQYF
>TRBJ2-5|TRBV12-3/TRBV12-4|NA|NA
TGTGCCAGCAGTTTGAACGGGAGAGAGACCCAGTACTTC
CASSLNGRETQYF
>TRBJ2-2|TRBV10-3|once|NA
TGTGCCATCAGTTCCGGGGCAGGTCTTGGCACCGGGGAGCTGTTTTTT
CAISSGAGLGTGELFF
>TRBJ2-7|TRBV27|once|NA
TGTGCCAGCAGTTCGACCGGGACGTCGTCCTACGAGCAGTACTTC
CASSSTGTSSYEQYF
>TRBJ1-4|TRBV5-1|NA|NA
TGCGCCAGCAGCCCCGAGGGGGGGCCGGTTGAAAAACTGTTTTTT
CASSPEGGPVEKLFF
>TRBJ2-7|TRBV4-3|NA|NA
TGCGCCAGCAGCCAAGCGGCAGGTGTCACCGACGAGCAGTACTTC
CASSQAAGVTDEQYF
>TRBJ2-2|TRBV7-2|NA|NA
TGTGCCAGCAGCCGGGGACGGGCGAACACCGGGGAGCTGTTTTTT
CASSRGRANTGELFF
>TRBJ2-2|TRBV19|NA|NA
TGTGCCAGTAGTACCCCCACTAGGTCCGGGGAGCTGTTTTTT
CASSTPTRSGELFF
>TRBJ1-6|TRBV6-5|NA|NA
TGTGCCAGCGGGCGGGACCATAATTCACCCCTCCACTTT
CASGRDHNSPLHF
>TRBJ2-1|TRBV11-3|NA|NA
TGTGCCAGCAGCTTAATGCCGGGGCCTTACAATGAGCAGTTCTTC
CASSLMPGPYNEQFF
>TRBJ2-7|TRBV5-1|NA|NA
TGCGCCAGCAGCCCTCCCCGGGACAACTCCTACGAGCAGTACTTC
CASSPPRDNSYEQYF
>TRBJ1-6|TRBV9|NA|NA
TGTGCCAGCAGCGTAGGGGGGGGTACCAATTCACCCCTCCACTTT
CASSVGGGTNSPLHF
>TRBJ2-1|TRBV7-2|NA|TRBD2
TGTGCCAGCAGCCCAGGGACTAGCGCCTACAATGAGCAGTTCTTC
CASSPGTSAYNEQFF
>TRBJ2-5|TRBV7-2|NA|NA
TGTGCCAGCAGCCCTCTTACCCCCGGAGAGACCCAGTACTTC
CASSPLTPGETQYF
>TRBJ2-3|TRBV3-1/TRBV3-2|NA|TRBD2
TGTGCCAGCACATTAGCGGGGGAAGATACGCAGTATTTT
CASTLAGEDTQYF
>TRBJ1-3|TRBV19|once|TRBD1
TGTGCCAGTAGTGGACAGGGCCCTGGAAACACCATATATTTT
CASSGQGPGNTIYF
>TRBJ1-1|TRBV6-6|NA|NA
TGTGCCAGCAGTATTTTATTCTCGGACGACACTGAAGCTTTCTTT
CASSILFSDDTEAFF
>TRBJ1-1|TRBV6-5|NA|TRBD1
TGTGCCAGCAGCCGGGACAGGGGGGTCACTGAAGCTTTCTTT
CASSRDRGVTEAFF
>TRBJ1-2|TRBV7-2|NA|NA
TGTGCCAGCCGACTGGAATACCCCTATGGCTACACCTTC
CASRLEYPYGYTF
>TRBJ1-3|TRBV5-1|NA|NA
TGCGCCAGCAGCTTGGAATCCGGCTCTGGAAACACCATATATTTT
CASSLESGSGNTIYF
>TRBJ1-5|TRBV30|NA|NA
TGTGCCTGGAGTGTACTAGGAGGGAACCAGCCCCAGCATTTT
CAWSVLGGNQPQHF
>TRBJ2-3|TRBV10-3|NA|NA
TGTGCCATCACCCGAGACCTCACAGATACGCAGTATTTT
CAITRDLTDTQYF